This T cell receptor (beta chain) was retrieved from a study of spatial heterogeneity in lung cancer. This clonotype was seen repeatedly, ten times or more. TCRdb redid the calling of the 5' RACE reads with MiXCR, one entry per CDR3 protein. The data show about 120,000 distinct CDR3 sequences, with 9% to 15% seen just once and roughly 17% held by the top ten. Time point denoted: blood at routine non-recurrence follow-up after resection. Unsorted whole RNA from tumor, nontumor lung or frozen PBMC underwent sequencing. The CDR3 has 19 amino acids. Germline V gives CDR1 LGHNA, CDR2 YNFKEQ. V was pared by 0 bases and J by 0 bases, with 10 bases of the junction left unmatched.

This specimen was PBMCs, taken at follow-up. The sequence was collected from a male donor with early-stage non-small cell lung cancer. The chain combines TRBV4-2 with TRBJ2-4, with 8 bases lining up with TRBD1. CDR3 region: CASSQDPEWTGPAKNIQYF. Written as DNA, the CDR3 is TGTGCCAGCAGCCAAGATCCCGAGTGGACAGGGCCAGCCAAAAACATTCAGTACTTC.